This T cell receptor (beta chain) came from a study of T cells in Graves' hyperthyroidism and ophthalmopathy. Overall study context: Peripheral blood samples were taken at initial diagnosis, prior to any treatment.

About this clonotype: What it binds is not known.

Lactation, pregnancy, other autoimmune disease or uncontrolled infection excluded patients. Study-level findings and limits: Most clonotypes expanded in the thyroid (above 0.001) were also present in blood. Before onset, by a median of approximately 6.8 months, the model predicted ophthalmopathy.

RNA transcripts provided the source from which TCR beta CDR3 regions were amplified. During a first-round RT-PCR of the TCR CDR3, the HTBI primer set was used. TCRdb reanalysed the multiplex PCR reads using MiXCR and keeps one entry per CDR3 protein. The table lists a few hundred thousand distinct CDR3 sequences, 15% to 20% of them singletons. Germline-derived CDR1 and CDR2 are DFQATT and SNEGSKA (reference sequence). V was clipped by 6 bases and J by 5 bases, with 17 bases between them. The CDR3 has 14 residues. Input material: blood. This clonotype originated in a woman aged 18 to 35 with Graves' ophthalmopathy. The genes are TRBV20-1 and TRBJ1-5; TRBD1 might be the D (6 bases). The CDR3 DNA sequence: TGCAGTGCGACTTTGGGGGGCCCCCATCAGCCCCAGCATTTT. Amino acid sequence: CSATLGGPHQPQHF.